The T cell receptor (beta chain) under discussion was sequenced for a study of T cells in Graves' hyperthyroidism and ophthalmopathy. Template material for amplifying TCR beta CDR3 regions consisted of RNA transcripts. The primer set for the first-round RT-PCR of the TCR CDR3 was HTBI. TCRdb analysed the multiplex PCR reads with MiXCR anew, one entry per CDR3 protein. The sample carries fewer than 450,000 distinct CDR3 sequences, about 17% recorded once. This clonotype was seen many times. The CDR3 is 18 amino acids. Germline trimming cut 6 bases from V and 3 bases from J; bases unmatched to any gene: 20.

This sequence was found in a woman aged 30 to 39 with Graves' hyperthyroidism that later progressed to Graves' ophthalmopathy. The J gene is TRBJ2-7, the V gene TRBV12-3 or TRBV12-4; 7 bases agree with TRBD1. The material sequenced was blood. CDR3 protein: CASRQPGQTSSTYYEQYF. CDR3 coding DNA: TGTGCCAGCAGACAACCGGGACAGACCTCATCAACTTACTACGAGCAGTACTTC.